These 21 T cell receptor beta chains originate from one sample sequenced in a study of cytomegalovirus exposure and HLA in healthy donors. Primers for the PCR totalled 60 Vbeta and 13 Jbeta. Using immunoSEQ multiplex PCR, the repertoire was profiled, and TCRdb retains in-frame clones only, with some absent. The sample carries 150,000 to 200,000 clones, roughly 82% recorded once. The specimen sequenced was PBMCs. These receptors came from a woman aged 45-65 years in good health and CMV-seropositive.

The J gene is TRBJ2-7, the V gene TRBV5-1; a weak D match, TRBD2 (6 bases). This CDR3 contains 13 residues. CDR1 is SGHRS, CDR2 YFSETQ, per germline. V was clipped by 1 base and J by 3 bases, with 8 bases between them. CDR3 residues: CASSLSGVYEQYF. CDR3 nucleotide sequence: TGCGCCAGCAGCTTGTCGGGGGTCTACGAGCAGTACTTC.

The rearrangement links TRBV14 to TRBJ2-3; TRBD2 aligns across 10 bases. The V gene end was trimmed by 0 bases and the J gene end by 3 bases; junction bases not matched to a gene: 6. Germline V gene sequence: CDR1 SGHDN, CDR2 FVKESK. The CDR3 spans 17 residues. The DNA of the CDR3 is TGTGCCAGCAGCCAAGATGGAGCGGGGGGGCGTACAGATACGCAGTATTTT. It yields the protein CASSQDGAGGRTDTQYF.

On this clone: Within the sample, other DNA sequences also encode this same CDR3. The CDR3 region is CASSYTDTQYF. CDR3 in DNA: TGTGCCAGCAGCTACACAGATACGCAGTATTTT. The chain couples TRBV2 to TRBJ2-3; D gene unclear. The CDR3 has 11 amino acids. Between the trimmed V and J ends, which lost 6 bases and 2 bases, there was a span of 3 bases. The germline CDR1 and CDR2 sequences are SNHLY and FYNNEI.

A note on this clone: A junction boundary mismatches the germline segment, possibly from a read error. CDR3 nucleotides: TGTGCCAGCAGCGTAGCGGGACAGGTGAGCTACGAGCAGTACTTC. Its translation is CASSVAGQVSYEQYF. This chain links TRBV7-8 with TRBJ2-7; possibly TRBD1 or TRBD2 for D (8 bases each). This CDR3 has 15 residues. CDR1 and CDR2 (germline): SGHVS, FQNEAQ. Drawing the rest from reference TRBV7-8 and TRBJ2-7, the complete variable domain is GAGVSQSPRYKVAKRGQDVALRCDPISGHVSLFWYQQALGQGPEFLTYFQNEAQLDKSGLPSDRFFAERPEGSVSTLKIQRTQQEDSAVYLCASSVAGQVSYEQYFGPGTRLTVT.

The chain is built from TRBV2 and TRBJ2-1; TRBD1 is a possible D gene (7 bases). The CDR3 runs to 12 residues. Germline values: CDR1 SNHLY, CDR2 FYNNEI. V shed 7 bases and J shed 9 bases, with 13 bases lying between them. As DNA, the CDR3 is TGTGCCAGCACCTCAGGGGGGCGTGAGCAGTTCTTC. This sequence encodes CASTSGGREQFF.

This clone was detected a few times. V is TRBV9 and J is TRBJ1-1; 7 bases fit TRBD1. The CDR3 runs to 15 residues. Unmatched junction bases numbered 9, after V lost 4 bases and J lost 3 bases. CDR1 is SGDLS and CDR2 is YYNGEE in the germline V gene. CDR3 DNA sequence: TGTGCCAGCAGCCCCCTTCAGGGGGGAGACACTGAAGCTTTCTTT. As protein: CASSPLQGGDTEAFF.

This chain joins TRBV5-1 and TRBJ1-2, with D hard to call. Between the trimmed V and J ends, which lost 7 bases and 4 bases, there was a span of 17 bases. Germline CDR1 reads SGHRS; CDR2 reads YFSETQ. The CDR3 has 14 amino acids. This chain's CDR3 is CASALQLVGYGYTF. The CDR3 nucleotides read TGCGCCAGCGCCCTGCAATTAGTTGGCTATGGCTACACCTTC.

The chain couples TRBV18 to TRBJ1-2; possibly TRBD1 for D (6 bases). Per the germline V gene, CDR1 is KGHSH and CDR2 is LQKENI. There are 14 residues in the CDR3. Trimming took off 4 bases at V and 3 bases at J, with 12 bases between the two ends. CDR3 loop: CASSLLKGDYGYTF. The CDR3 bases are TGTGCCAGCTCACTTCTAAAGGGGGACTATGGCTACACCTTC.

This clone showed up just once. The J gene is TRBJ1-5, the V gene TRBV5-6; possibly TRBD1 for D (5 bases). The germline V gene encodes CDR1 SGHDT and CDR2 YYEEEE. The V gene lost 5 bases and the J gene lost 6 bases, with 15 bases spanning the gap. The CDR3 extends over 14 amino acids. CDR3 in amino acids: CASSSDPGGQPQHF. In DNA, the CDR3 is TGTGCCAGCAGTTCGGACCCGGGGGGTCAGCCCCAGCATTTT. Drawing the rest from reference TRBV5-6 and TRBJ1-5, the complete variable domain is DAGVTQSPTHLIKTRGQQVTLRCSPKSGHDTVSWYQQALGQGPQFIFQYYEEEERQRGNFPDRFSGHQFPNYSSELNVNALLLGDSALYLCASSSDPGGQPQHFGDGTRLSIL.

The rearrangement joins TRBV6-5 to TRBJ1-3; the D gene is possibly TRBD1 (6 bases). With 2 bases removed from V and 6 bases from J, the gap between germline ends came to 11 bases. Germline CDR1 is MNHEY and CDR2 is SVGAGI. The length of the CDR3 is 14 residues. The CDR3 region is CASSYTGMENTIYF. DNA of the CDR3: TGTGCCAGCAGTTACACAGGGATGGAAAACACCATATATTTT.

This rearrangement joins TRBV5-1 to TRBJ2-5; TRBD2 might be the D (5 bases). This CDR3 is built from 13 residues. V was trimmed by 0 bases and J by 5 bases, leaving 8 bases between them. Germline lookup yields CDR1 SGHRS and CDR2 YFSETQ. In nucleotides, the CDR3 is TGCGCCAGCAGCTTGGCCCCTAGCGAGACCCAGTACTTC. It yields the protein CASSLAPSETQYF.

On this clone itself: Additional DNA sequences in this sample encode the identical CDR3. V usage is TRBV5-1 and J usage is TRBJ2-7, with 8 bases fitting TRBD2. Germline V gene sequence: CDR1 SGHRS, CDR2 YFSETQ. Losses at the gene ends were 0 bases for V and 2 bases for J; bases not matched to a gene: 1. The CDR3 is 14 residues long. The CDR3 bases are TGCGCCAGCAGCTTGGGCGGGGGGCCCTACGAGCAGTACTTC. This gives the protein CASSLGGGPYEQYF.

The rearrangement uses TRBV11-2 and TRBJ2-3; 8 positions agree with TRBD2. The CDR3 loop spans 15 amino acids. Losses at the gene ends were 1 base for V and 5 bases for J; bases not matched to a gene: 5. Germline CDR1 is SGHAT and CDR2 is FQNNGV. The CDR3 reads CASSLAGGPVDTQYF. CDR3 sequence (DNA): TGTGCCAGCAGCTTAGCGGGGGGGCCGGTAGATACGCAGTATTTT.

The chain carries TRBV30 and TRBJ1-2; weak D call: TRBD1 (5 bases). From germline, CDR1 is GTSNPN and CDR2 SVGIG (reference sequence). The CDR3 loop spans 16 amino acids. The V end was cut by 5 bases, the J end by 4 bases, with 23 bases between. CDR3 amino acids: CAWEGGEKGLGYGYTF. In DNA, the CDR3 is TGTGCCTGGGAAGGAGGGGAGAAAGGGTTGGGCTATGGCTACACCTTC.

The rearrangement links TRBV27 to TRBJ2-3; 10 bases are shared with TRBD2. V lost 6 bases to trimming and J lost 0 bases; unmatched junction nucleotides: 3. Germline V gives CDR1 MNHEY, CDR2 SMNVEV (reference sequence). The CDR3 runs 15 residues. CDR3 loop: CASRLGLASTDTQYF. The DNA of the CDR3 is TGTGCCAGCAGGCTGGGACTAGCGAGCACAGATACGCAGTATTTT.

This clone appeared once. The V and J genes are TRBV18 and TRBJ1-1; tentatively, D is TRBD1 (5 bases). Trimming cost V 6 bases and J 1 base, with 12 bases left between them. CDR1 is KGHSH and CDR2 is LQKENI in the germline V gene. The CDR3 spans 14 residues. CDR3 region: CASSPGLKNTEAFF. Here the CDR3 DNA reads TGTGCCAGCTCTCCGGGACTGAAGAACACTGAAGCTTTCTTT.

J is TRBJ1-6 and V is TRBV27, with unresolved D. The CDR3 has 19 amino acids. Trimming took off 6 bases at V and 5 bases at J, with 26 bases between the two ends. Looked up from germline, CDR1 is MNHEY and CDR2 is SMNVEV (reference sequence). CDR3 DNA: TGTGCCAGCAGATCAGATTCCTGGTTGACTGGGTTTCATAATTCACCCCTCCACTTT. Translation: CASRSDSWLTGFHNSPLHF.

The J gene is TRBJ1-1, the V gene TRBV6-5; a weak D match, TRBD1 (5 bases). The CDR3 is 13 amino acids. CDR1 and CDR2 (germline): MNHEY, SVGAGI. With 7 bases removed from V and 5 bases from J, the gap between germline ends came to 14 bases. The CDR3 DNA is TGTGCCAGCAACCACGGGGGGGGGACTGAAGCTTTCTTT. It codes for CASNHGGGTEAFF.

This sequence joins TRBV2 and TRBJ2-5; no clear D. Trimming left V 7 bases short and J 2 bases short, with 5 bases between. The length of the CDR3 is 11 residues. The V gene's germline CDR1 is SNHLY and CDR2 FYNNEI. The CDR3 DNA follows: TGTGCCAGCACCAGTCAAGAGACCCAGTACTTC. This encodes CASTSQETQYF.

The chain carries TRBV7-9 and TRBJ1-6; D uncertain. With 3 bases removed from V and 7 bases from J, the gap between germline ends came to 10 bases. The CDR3 spans 14 residues. Germline lookup yields CDR1 SEHNR and CDR2 FQNEAQ (reference sequence). The CDR3 loop reads CASSLEVVNSPLHF. In DNA, the CDR3 is TGTGCCAGCAGCTTGGAGGTAGTCAATTCACCCCTCCACTTT.

This clone was seen a handful of times. V usage is TRBV29-1 and J usage is TRBJ2-1; unclear D gene. CDR1 and CDR2 from the germline V gene are SQVTM and ANQGSEA. Trimming pared 2 bases from V and 5 bases from J, leaving 4 bases between. This CDR3 contains 11 residues. CDR3 sequence reads: CSVEPNNEQFF. DNA of the CDR3: TGCAGCGTTGAACCCAACAATGAGCAGTTCTTC.